This T cell receptor (beta chain) was documented in a study of CXCR3-negative and CXCR3-positive naive CD8 T cells. Study-wide context: Sequencing gave 140 million or so TRB reads overall, about 1.5 +/- 0.3 million per library. Study-level results: Naive cells positive for CXCR3 carried more hydrophobic TRB CDR3s than CXCR3-negative ones. Naive cells used TRBV-TRBJ genes in much the same way whether CXCR3-negative or CXCR3-positive; memory cells did not.

UMI-labeled TRB cDNA libraries were prepared by 5' RACE. TCRdb derives one entry per CDR3 protein from the 5' RACE reads, leaving out DNA. The sample is made up of 130,000 to 150,000 distinct CDR3 sequences, and the top ten hold around 0.3% of it. In regard to this clonotype: The target antigen is unknown.

This clonotype originated in a human donor in good health. Some clones in this sample may be carry-over from other donors' samples. The specimen was naive CXCR3+ CD8+ T cells from blood. Subset denoted: CD45RO-CCR7+CD27+CD95- naive CD8+ T cells expressing CXCR3 (TNR3+).

CDR3 in amino acids: CASSQWRETRLLDRANQTYEQYF. The chain couples TRBV18 to TRBJ2-7; TCRdb proposes TRBD2, but this gene call is untestable without DNA. The CDR3 covers 23 residues. From germline, CDR1 is KGHSH and CDR2 LQKENI.